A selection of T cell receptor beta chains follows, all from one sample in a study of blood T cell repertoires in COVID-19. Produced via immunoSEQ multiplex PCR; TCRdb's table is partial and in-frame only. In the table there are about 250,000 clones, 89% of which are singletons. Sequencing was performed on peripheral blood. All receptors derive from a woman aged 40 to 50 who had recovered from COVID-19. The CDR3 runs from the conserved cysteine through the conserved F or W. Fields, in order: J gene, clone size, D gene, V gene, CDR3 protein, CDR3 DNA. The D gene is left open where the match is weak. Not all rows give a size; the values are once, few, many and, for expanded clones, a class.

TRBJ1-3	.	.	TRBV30	CAWSVKNTIYF	TGTGCCTGGAGTGTTAAAAACACCATATATTTT
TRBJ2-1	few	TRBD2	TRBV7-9	CASSLVAGDGEQFF	TGTGCCAGCAGCTTAGTTGCGGGAGATGGTGAGCAGTTCTTC
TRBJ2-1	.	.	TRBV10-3	CAIREGLYNEQFF	TGTGCCATCAGGGAGGGACTCTACAATGAGCAGTTCTTC
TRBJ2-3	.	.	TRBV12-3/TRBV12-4	CASSLFEADTQYF	TGTGCCAGCAGTTTGTTCGAGGCCGATACGCAGTATTTT
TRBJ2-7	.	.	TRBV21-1	CASSNELGASSYEQYF	TGTGCCAGCAGCAACGAATTAGGGGCCAGCTCCTACGAGCAGTACTTC
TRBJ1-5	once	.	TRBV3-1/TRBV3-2	CASSQGIGSEGQPQHF	TGTGCCAGCAGCCAAGGAATAGGCTCGGAGGGTCAGCCCCAGCATTTT
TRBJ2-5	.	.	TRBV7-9	CASSPTKGQETQYF	TGTGCCAGCAGCCCCACCAAGGGGCAAGAGACCCAGTACTTC
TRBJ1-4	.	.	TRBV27	CASSSRREDNEKLFF	TGTGCCAGCAGTTCTCGGCGCGAGGATAATGAAAAACTGTTTTTT
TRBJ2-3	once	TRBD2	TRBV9	CASSVGVSGTTNTDTQYF	TGTGCCAGCAGCGTAGGGGTGTCCGGGACTACTAACACAGATACGCAGTATTTT
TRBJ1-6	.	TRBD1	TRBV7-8	CASSLGGQGANSPLHF	TGTGCCAGCAGCTTGGGGGGGCAGGGGGCTAATTCACCCCTCCACTTT
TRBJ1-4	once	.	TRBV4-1	CASSHHLEATNEKLFF	TGCGCCAGCAGCCACCATTTAGAGGCAACTAATGAAAAACTGTTTTTT
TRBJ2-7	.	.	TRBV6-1	CASSEQVYEQYF	TGTGCCAGCAGTGAGCAGGTATACGAGCAGTACTTC
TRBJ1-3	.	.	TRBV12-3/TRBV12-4	CASSSGAPRGIYF	TGTGCCAGCAGTTCAGGGGCCCCCCGTGGCATATATTTT
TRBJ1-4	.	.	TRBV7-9	CASSTEPEKLFF	TGTGCCAGCAGCACAGAACCTGAAAAACTGTTTTTT
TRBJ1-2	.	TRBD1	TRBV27	CASSLYPDRRRGWGGYTF	TGTGCCAGCAGTTTATACCCGGACAGGCGGAGGGGATGGGGTGGCTACACCTTC
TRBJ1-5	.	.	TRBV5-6	CASSIGQILSNQPQHF	TGTGCCAGCAGCATAGGACAGATCCTTAGCAATCAGCCCCAGCATTTT
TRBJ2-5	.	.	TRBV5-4	CASSSHPQETQYF	TGTGCCAGCAGCTCCCATCCCCAAGAGACCCAGTACTTC
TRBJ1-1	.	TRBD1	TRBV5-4	CASSPRQGQNTEAFF	TGTGCCAGCAGCCCGAGACAGGGGCAAAACACTGAAGCTTTCTTT
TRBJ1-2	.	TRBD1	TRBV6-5	CASSRGTVYGYTF	TGTGCCAGCAGCCGCGGGACAGTTTATGGCTACACCTTC
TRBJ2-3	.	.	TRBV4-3	CASSVGAIAADTQYF	TGCGCCAGCAGTGTGGGGGCTATTGCCGCAGATACGCAGTATTTT
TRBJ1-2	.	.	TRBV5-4	CASSRDIPYGYTF	TGTGCCAGCAGCCGTGACATCCCCTATGGCTACACCTTC
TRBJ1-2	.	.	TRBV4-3	CASSQDLFGGYTF	TGCGCCAGCAGCCAAGATCTGTTTGGCGGCTACACCTTC
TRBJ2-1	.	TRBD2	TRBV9	CASTLGMGSGGGNEQFF	TGTGCCAGCACCCTTGGTATGGGTAGCGGGGGGGGTAATGAGCAGTTCTTC
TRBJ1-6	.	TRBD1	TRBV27	CASSPRGEDNSPLHF	TGTGCCAGCTCCCCCAGGGGGGAAGATAATTCACCCCTCCACTTT
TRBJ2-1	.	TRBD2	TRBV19	CASGGTSGVTYNEQFF	TGTGCCAGTGGGGGAACTAGCGGGGTGACCTACAATGAGCAGTTCTTC
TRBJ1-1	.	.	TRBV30	CAWSERQNTEAFF	TGTGCCTGGAGCGAGAGACAGAACACTGAAGCTTTCTTT
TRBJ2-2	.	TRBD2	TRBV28	CASSPGGLAGVTGELFF	TGTGCCAGCAGTCCAGGGGGACTAGCGGGAGTAACCGGGGAGCTGTTTTTT
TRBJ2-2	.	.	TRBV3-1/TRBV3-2	CASSHSKGAGELFF	TGTGCCAGCAGCCATAGTAAAGGGGCCGGGGAGCTGTTTTTT
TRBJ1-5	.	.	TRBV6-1	CASSESILYSNQPQHF	TGTGCCAGCAGTGAATCTATCCTTTATAGCAATCAGCCCCAGCATTTT
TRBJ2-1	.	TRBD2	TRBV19	CASIARTRVYNEQFF	TGTGCCAGTATTGCGAGGACTAGAGTTTACAATGAGCAGTTCTTC
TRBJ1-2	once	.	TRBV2	CASSEGSGENYGYTF	TGTGCCAGCAGTGAAGGCTCCGGAGAGAACTATGGCTACACCTTC
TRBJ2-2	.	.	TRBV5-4	CASSLGQGYTGELFF	TGTGCCAGCAGCTTGGGTCAGGGGTACACCGGGGAGCTGTTTTTT
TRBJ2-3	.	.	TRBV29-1	CASVTNTDTQYF	TGCGCATCCGTGACAAACACAGATACGCAGTATTTT
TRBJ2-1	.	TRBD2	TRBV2	CASSELRLAGDNEQFF	TGTGCCAGCAGTGAACTCCGCCTAGCGGGGGATAATGAGCAGTTCTTC
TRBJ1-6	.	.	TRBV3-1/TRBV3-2	CASTSSNSPLHF	TGTGCCAGCACCTCGAGTAATTCACCCCTCCACTTT
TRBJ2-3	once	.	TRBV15	CATPSGSSTDTQYF	TGTGCCACCCCTTCGGGAAGTAGCACAGATACGCAGTATTTT
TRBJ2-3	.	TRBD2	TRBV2	CASRLAGGRDTQYF	TGTGCCAGTCGACTAGCGGGGGGGAGGGATACGCAGTATTTT
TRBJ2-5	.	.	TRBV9	CASSGLRDQETQYF	TGTGCCAGCAGCGGACTCCGGGATCAAGAGACCCAGTACTTC
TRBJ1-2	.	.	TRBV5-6	CASSGRQVHNYGYTF	TGTGCCAGCAGCGGACGACAGGTGCATAACTATGGCTACACCTTC
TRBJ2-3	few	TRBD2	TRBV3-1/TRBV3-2	CASSQVRGGAADTQYF	TGTGCCAGCAGCCAAGTTCGGGGGGGGGCAGCAGATACGCAGTATTTT
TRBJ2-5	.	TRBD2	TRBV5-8	CASSSSGSSLQETQYF	TGTGCCAGCAGCTCTAGCGGGAGTTCGTTACAAGAGACCCAGTACTTC
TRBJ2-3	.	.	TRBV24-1	CATSDSRYTQYF	TGTGCCACCAGTGATTCTAGATATACGCAGTATTTT
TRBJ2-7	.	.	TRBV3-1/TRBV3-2	CASSQLVPFLGTPYEQYF	TGTGCCAGCAGCCAATTGGTTCCCTTCCTCGGGACACCCTACGAGCAGTACTTC
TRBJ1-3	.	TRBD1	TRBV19	CASSVSPDRARNTIYF	TGTGCCAGTAGTGTTTCCCCGGACAGGGCAAGAAACACCATATATTTT
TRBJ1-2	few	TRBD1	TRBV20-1	CSASPQGAKGYTF	TGCAGTGCTAGTCCTCAGGGGGCTAAAGGCTACACCTTC
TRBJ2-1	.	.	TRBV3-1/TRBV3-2	CASSQPSGERNEQFF	TGTGCCAGCAGCCAGCCCTCCGGGGAGAGGAATGAGCAGTTCTTC
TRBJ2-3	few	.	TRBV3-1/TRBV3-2	CASSQDGSYPGTDTQYF	TGTGCCAGCAGCCAAGATGGTAGCTATCCTGGCACAGATACGCAGTATTTT